The source of this T cell receptor beta chain is a study of blood T cell repertoires in COVID-19. Original processing notes: Using reference gene primer amplification, nucleated cell counts were estimated. The assay was immunoSEQ multiplex PCR, and TCRdb's table has in-frame clones only and misses some. V and J calls and clone size are given by that table; D and trimming were obtained from the DNA. The sample shows 200,000 to 300,000 clones, 80% to 90% of them seen only once. The CDR3 runs to 11 residues. Germline V gives CDR1 LGHDT, CDR2 YNNKEL (reference sequence). The ends were cut back, 4 bases at V and 7 bases at J, with 7 bases in the middle. The study assigned cohorts using participant-reported clinical history. Before being deemed recovered, Cohort 3 donors had two negative PCRs, clearance, or symptom resolution.

Sequenced input: PBMCs or T cells enriched from blood (not recorded which). This receptor was identified in a middle-aged man who had recovered from COVID-19. The chain couples TRBV3-1 (or the pseudogene TRBV3-2) to TRBJ2-5, with D unclear. The DNA of the CDR3 is TGTGCCAGCAGCCTCCTAGGGACCCAGTACTTC. This sequence encodes CASSLLGTQYF.